This T cell receptor (beta chain) was sequenced in a study of blood T cell repertoires in COVID-19. Study-level information: T cells, B-cell-depleted T cells, or PBMCs provided the cDNA or gDNA that served as material.

Per the original methods: Quantification of nucleated cells was approximated via reference gene primer amplification. Profiling relied on immunoSEQ multiplex PCR, and the TCRdb table lists in-frame clones only, not all of them. The V and J calls and the clone size are those of that table, but D and trimming were determined from the DNA. The table has 70,000 or so clones, roughly nine tenths seen once. Germline CDR1 is LNHDA and CDR2 is SQIVND (reference sequence). The V and J ends lost 0 bases and 7 bases respectively, with 6 bases between them. The CDR3 runs to 12 residues. V and J are TRBV19 and TRBJ1-1; the D is unclear. The clonotype comes from a middle-aged man with acute or convalescent COVID-19. Sequencing was done on a sample of peripheral blood. The CDR3 nucleotides are TGTGCCAGTAGTATAGATCTTATTGAAGCTTTCTTT. Translated: CASSIDLIEAFF.